This T cell receptor (beta chain) was captured by sequencing in a study of blood T cell repertoires in COVID-19. This clone appeared a few times. Resolution of symptoms, clearance, or two negative PCRs was present in recovered Cohort 3 donors. This CDR3 is built from 14 residues. Trimming removed 7 bases from V and 9 bases from J, with 19 bases in between. The V gene's germline CDR1 is LNHDA and CDR2 SQIVND (reference sequence). The table came from immunoSEQ multiplex PCR; TCRdb's copy has only in-frame clones and leaves some out. This table holds some 500,000 clones, roughly 90% found once. Source material: PBMCs or T cells enriched from blood (not recorded which). This chain uses TRBV19 with TRBJ1-3; tentatively, D is TRBD1 (5 bases). This sequence was found in a woman aged 40-49 years who had recovered from COVID-19. In DNA form, the CDR3 reads TGTGCCAGTAAATACAGGCCATCAGAAGCCACCATATATTTT. This codes for CASKYRPSEATIYF.